A single sample is the source of the 23 T cell receptor beta chains below, sequenced in a study of Ad26.COV2.S vaccination and SARS-CoV-2 variants. The assay was immunoSEQ multiplex PCR, and TCRdb's table has in-frame clones only and misses some. Of 300,000 to 400,000 clones in the sample, just under 85% were seen once. The treatment was: about 20 received Ad26.COV2.S at low or high dose, single or two shots; several received placebo; per-sample allocation not given. On day 63 after the first injection, vaccine and placebo recipients gave samples. Sequenced here: peripheral blood, sampled in a trial of Ad26.COV2.S vaccine versus placebo. The receptor set was obtained from a person between 18 and 65 years old who received the Ad26.COV2.S COVID-19 vaccine or a placebo.

This rearrangement joins TRBV20-1 to TRBJ1-5; TRBD1 matches at 7 bases. The CDR3 totals 15 residues. CDR1 and CDR2 from the germline V gene are DFQATT and SNEGSKA (reference sequence). J was trimmed by 3 bases and V by 3 bases; bases with no gene match: 8. In DNA, the CDR3 is TGCAGTGCTAGTATGGTGGGACAGAACAATCAGCCCCAGCATTTT. Amino acids: CSASMVGQNNQPQHF.

The genes are TRBV11-2 and TRBJ1-2; D perhaps matches TRBD1 (5 bases). The CDR3 runs 15 residues. Germline V lookup: CDR1 SGHAT, CDR2 FQNNGV. The V and J ends lost 1 base and 4 bases respectively, with 13 bases between them. The CDR3: CASSLVGARSYGYTF. CDR3 coding DNA: TGTGCCAGCAGCTTAGTTGGGGCTAGGAGCTATGGCTACACCTTC.

The V gene is TRBV2, the J gene TRBJ2-5; D not resolved. This CDR3 is built from 11 residues. Germline V lookup: CDR1 SNHLY, CDR2 FYNNEI. With 1 base removed from V and 7 bases from J, the gap between germline ends came to 4 bases. The CDR3 sequence: CASSEGGTQYF. The CDR3 DNA sequence: TGTGCCAGCAGTGAAGGTGGGACCCAGTACTTC.

This clone was observed a few times. V gene TRBV5-1 combines with J gene TRBJ2-7; D unclear. CDR1 is SGHRS and CDR2 is YFSETQ in the germline V gene. The CDR3 is 16 amino acids. Deletions cut 0 bases from V and 3 bases from J, with 16 bases between. The CDR3 DNA sequence: TGCGCCAGCAGCTTGGGCACTCGGACCCCCGGCTACGAGCAGTACTTC. It codes for CASSLGTRTPGYEQYF.

The chain uses TRBV5-1 and TRBJ1-2, with D possibly being TRBD1 (5 bases). Germline V CDR1 and CDR2: SGHRS, YFSETQ. V was cut by 3 bases and J by 3 bases, with 18 bases left in between. The CDR3 spans 16 residues. The CDR3 reads CASSYSGTNGDYGYTF. CDR3 in DNA: TGCGCCAGCAGCTACTCCGGGACCAATGGCGACTATGGCTACACCTTC. Based on the CDR3 plus reference TRBV5-1 and TRBJ1-2, the full variable domain is KAGVTQTPRYLIKTRGQQVTLSCSPISGHRSVSWYQQTPGQGLQFLFEYFSETQRNKGNFPGRFSGRQFSNSRSEMNVSTLELGDSALYLCASSYSGTNGDYGYTFGSGTRLTVV.

V usage is TRBV5-6 and J usage is TRBJ1-2; 9 bases are a match to TRBD1. J gave up 8 bases and V 5 bases, and 13 bases lay outside the gene matches. Per the germline V gene, CDR1 is SGHDT and CDR2 is YYEEEE. The CDR3 sequence is 15 residues long. The CDR3 bases are TGTGCCAGCAGACCTGTCACAGGGGGCGCCGTGGGCTACACCTTC. This gives the protein CASRPVTGGAVGYTF.

This chain links TRBV23-1 with TRBJ2-3; TRBD1 matches 7 bases. TRBV23-1 is filed as an ORF, its function uncertain. The V segment lost 9 bases and the J segment 0 bases; nucleotides outside the gene matches: 12. The CDR3 consists of 16 residues. CDR3 sequence (DNA): TGCGCCAGGACTCTACCAACAGGGGAAAGCACAGATACGCAGTATTTT. This gives the protein CARTLPTGESTDTQYF.

This clone was found once. This chain connects TRBV6-6 to TRBJ1-3; weak D call: TRBD1 (5 bases). V gave up 6 bases and J gave up 0 bases, with 9 bases separating them. This CDR3 has 14 residues. Germline V gene sequence: CDR1 MNHNY, CDR2 SVGAGI (reference sequence). CDR3 sequence (DNA): TGTGCCAGCAGGGGACTGAGCTCTGGAAACACCATATATTTT. As protein: CASRGLSSGNTIYF.

V gene TRBV12-5 combines with J gene TRBJ2-7; TRBD2 matches 8 bases. Germline-derived CDR1 and CDR2 are LGHNT and FRNRAP. The CDR3 runs to 17 residues. Unmatched junction bases numbered 11, after V lost 1 base and J lost 3 bases. Here the CDR3 DNA reads TGTGCTAGTGGTTTGGGGTCCGGGTACGGGGGGGGCTACGAGCAGTACTTC. Its translation is CASGLGSGYGGGYEQYF.

The V call is TRBV2, the J call TRBJ1-5; possible D gene TRBD1, 5 bases. V dropped 7 bases and J dropped 6 bases, with 19 bases sitting between them. This CDR3 has 15 amino acids. Germline V gene sequence: CDR1 SNHLY, CDR2 FYNNEI. DNA of the CDR3: TGTGCCAGCAAGGGAGCCTTTGGGGGTAGTCAGCCCCAGCATTTT. Translating it yields CASKGAFGGSQPQHF. Full variable domain (remainder filled in from reference TRBV2 and TRBJ1-5): EPEVTQTPSHQVTQMGQEVILRCVPISNHLYFYWYRQILGQKVEFLVSFYNNEISEKSEIFDDQFSVERPDGSNFTLKIRSTKLEDSAMYFCASKGAFGGSQPQHFGDGTRLSIL.

V gene TRBV28 combines with J gene TRBJ2-7, with D unresolved. The germline V gene has CDR1 MDHEN and CDR2 SYDVKM. The CDR3 loop spans 14 amino acids. The V end lost 7 bases, the J end lost 2 bases, and 15 bases lay between the germline ends. CDR3 DNA sequence: TGTGCCAGCACGATAAGGGTTCCCCCCTACGAGCAGTACTTC. It yields the protein CASTIRVPPYEQYF.

The rearrangement uses TRBV3-1 (or the pseudogene TRBV3-2) and TRBJ2-3; D gene unclear. CDR1 and CDR2 from the germline V gene are LGHDT and YNNKEL (reference sequence). The CDR3 extends over 15 amino acids. V was pared by 8 bases and J by 0 bases, with 15 bases between. In DNA form, the CDR3 reads TGTGCCAGCTCCCCAGGACCCAGAAGCACAGATACGCAGTATTTT. This encodes CASSPGPRSTDTQYF.

V and J are TRBV6-1 and TRBJ2-7; possibly TRBD1 for D (5 bases). The CDR3 contains 17 residues. CDR1 is MNHNS and CDR2 is SASEGT in the germline V gene. Trimming left V 0 bases short and J 2 bases short, with 17 bases between. The CDR3 spells CASSEATDYLATYEQYF. The CDR3 DNA is TGTGCCAGCAGTGAAGCGACAGATTACCTCGCAACCTACGAGCAGTACTTC.

The chain is built from TRBV30 and TRBJ1-3; D call uncertain. Between the trimmed V and J ends, which lost 4 bases and 0 bases, there was a span of 7 bases. The CDR3 spans 13 residues. CDR1 and CDR2 from the germline V gene are GTSNPN and SVGIG (reference sequence). The CDR3 DNA follows: TGTGCCTGGACCTCGAACTCTGGAAACACCATATATTTT. Translated: CAWTSNSGNTIYF.

The chain recombines TRBV20-1 with TRBJ2-7; D not certain. The V gene's germline CDR1 is DFQATT and CDR2 SNEGSKA (reference sequence). The CDR3 has 15 residues. V lost 3 bases, J lost 6 bases, and 21 bases lay in between. The CDR3 DNA reads as TGCAGTGCTAGTTTAGCCCACTCTGGAAAGAGCGAGCAGTACTTC. Its translation: CSASLAHSGKSEQYF.

This chain links TRBV6-5 with TRBJ1-5; TRBD1 might be the D (6 bases). This CDR3 has 13 amino acids. Germline V gene lookup returns CDR1 MNHEY and CDR2 SVGAGI. The V gene lost 8 bases and the J gene lost 3 bases, with 11 bases spanning the gap. The CDR3 sequence is CASRQDHNQPQHF. The DNA of the CDR3 is TGTGCCAGCCGACAGGACCACAATCAGCCCCAGCATTTT.

The V and J genes are TRBV1 and TRBJ1-2. TRBV1 constitutes a pseudogene. The CDR3 consists of 12 residues. The CDR3 spells CTSSPTRRGYTF. The CDR3 DNA sequence: TGCACCAGCAGCCCCACTAGAAGAGGCTACACCTTC.

This clone has at least ten counts. J is TRBJ2-2 and V is TRBV10-3; 14 bases line up with TRBD2. The germline V gene has CDR1 ENHRY and CDR2 SYGVKD. The V segment lost 5 bases and the J segment 0 bases; nucleotides outside the gene matches: 2. The CDR3 loop spans 17 amino acids. The CDR3, as DNA: TGTGCCATCAGTCGGACTAGCGGGGGGTCGAACACCGGGGAGCTGTTTTTT. Residues: CAISRTSGGSNTGELFF.

The rearrangement uses TRBV12-3 or TRBV12-4 and TRBJ1-1; no firm D call. The CDR3 has 13 residues. V was clipped by 5 bases and J by 1 base, with 8 bases between them. The CDR3 DNA reads TGTGCCAGCAGTGGAGACTGGAACACTGAAGCTTTCTTT. It yields the protein CASSGDWNTEAFF.

CDR3 DNA: TGCGCCACTAGATCGACGGGAGGCACAGATACGCAGTATTTT. Encoded protein: CATRSTGGTDTQYF. This rearrangement joins TRBV5-1 to TRBJ2-3; a weak D match, TRBD2 (6 bases). The ends were cut back, 9 bases at V and 1 base at J, with 15 bases in the middle. Germline loops: CDR1 SGHRS, CDR2 YFSETQ. The CDR3 extends over 14 amino acids.

This clone was counted only a few times. The J gene is TRBJ2-1, the V gene TRBV28, with D possibly called TRBD1 or TRBD2 (6 bases each). The V gene's germline CDR1 is MDHEN and CDR2 SYDVKM. This CDR3 spans 15 amino acids. V was cut by 4 bases and J by 8 bases, with 18 bases left in between. This CDR3 reads CASSSFLGGRDEQFF. The CDR3 nucleotides read TGTGCCAGCAGTTCGTTTTTGGGGGGCCGGGATGAGCAGTTCTTC.

The rearrangement links TRBV5-5 to TRBJ1-6; no definite D call. The germline V gene has CDR1 SGHKS and CDR2 YYEKEE (reference sequence). Between the trimmed V and J ends, which lost 3 bases and 6 bases, there was a span of 13 bases. There are 15 residues in the CDR3. The CDR3 DNA sequence: TGTGCCAGCAGCTCGAGCCCGGGGTCTAATTCACCCCTCCACTTT. Residues: CASSSSPGSNSPLHF.

The rearrangement links TRBV9 to TRBJ2-2; D possibly corresponds to TRBD2 (6 bases). In germline, CDR1 is SGDLS, CDR2 YYNGEE. V dropped 5 bases and J dropped 5 bases, with 16 bases sitting between them. The CDR3 totals 15 residues. CDR3 sequence (DNA): TGTGCCAGCAGGGGGACTGTAGGGCCAACCGGGGAGCTGTTTTTT. The encoded protein is CASRGTVGPTGELFF.